One and the same sample provided the 2 T cell receptor beta chains below, sequenced in a study of early T cells in non-severe SARS-CoV-2 infection. TCRdb reanalysed the 5' RACE reads using MiXCR and keeps one entry per CDR3 protein. The table has more than 55,000 distinct CDR3 sequences, 5.9% seen once; the top ten hold 3% to 3.5%. The sample was whole blood, taken at baseline. Every receptor here comes from an adult who was a healthcare worker with PCR-confirmed SARS-CoV-2 infection or an uninfected control (not recorded which).

About this clonotype: Given a much more abundant clone one base away, this may be a read error. Since no conserved phenylalanine or tryptophan closes the CDR3, a read error is the likely cause. The genes are TRBV28 and TRBJ2-7; D call uncertain. The length of the CDR3 is 13 residues. V lost 4 bases to trimming and J lost 2 bases, with 9 bases between them. CDR1 MDHEN and CDR2 SYDVKM come from the germline V gene. The CDR3 reads CASSSVYAYEQYS. DNA of the CDR3: TGTGCCAGCAGTTCGGTGTATGCCTACGAGCAGTACTCC.

This clonotype showed up many times. The rearrangement joins TRBV20-1 to TRBJ2-1, with 10 bases matching TRBD2. The CDR3 is 16 residues long. Per germline, CDR1 DFQATT and CDR2 SNEGSKA (reference sequence). J gave up 5 bases and V 6 bases, and 13 bases lay outside the gene matches. For the CDR3, the DNA is TGCAGTGCGACGAGGATACTAGCGGGATACCACAATGAGCAGTTCTTC. Its translation: CSATRILAGYHNEQFF.